This T cell receptor beta chain was sequenced during a study of blood T cell repertoires in COVID-19. Categorization into cohorts depended on clinical history that participants reported. Two consecutive negative NP/OP PCR tests, clearance, or resolved symptoms defined Cohort 3 recovery. How the authors handled the data: The authors estimated nucleated cell counts from reference gene primer amplification. Generated by immunoSEQ multiplex PCR, the TCRdb table keeps only in-frame clones and is missing some. V and J calls and clone size are as listed in that table; D and trimming were resolved from the DNA. Of 250,000 to 300,000 clones detected, about nine tenths appear once; the ten largest clones hold 1.5% to 2%. The length of the CDR3 is 13 residues. V lost 2 bases and J lost 7, with 8 bases in between. CDR1 and CDR2 (germline): SGHTA, FQGNSA.

The receptor was isolated from a middle-aged woman who had recovered from COVID-19. V is TRBV7-2 and J is TRBJ1-4, with D uncertain. Sequencing input: PBMCs or T cells enriched from blood (not recorded which). The DNA of the CDR3 is TGTGCCAGCAGCTTACGGAACAGTGAAAAACTGTTTTTT. This sequence encodes CASSLRNSEKLFF.